One TCR beta chain is described in this entry. Its antigen is as yet unknown. The germline gives CDR1 SEHNR, CDR2 FQNEAQ (reference sequence). This CDR3 has 15 amino acids. Deletions cut 5 bases from V and 2 bases from J, with 16 bases between. The data derive from a study of OX40 agonist ivuxolimab in advanced cancers. Study-level points and caveats: In general, CD8+ T cells held more expanded clones than CD4+ did, on average.

Some clones are missing from TCRdb's copy, which holds only in-frame ones; the method was immunoSEQ multiplex PCR. This table has more than 20,000 clones, approximately 85% appearing once. The sequencing here drew on CD4+ or CD8+ T cells sorted from blood, taken in a trial of the OX40 agonist ivuxolimab. The origin of this receptor is an adult with an advanced solid tumor such as melanoma, head and neck, liver or kidney cancer. The chain recombines TRBV7-9 with TRBJ2-7; D assignment may be TRBD1 or TRBD2 (9 bases each). CDR3 in amino acids: CASSAGGTGPYEQYF. CDR3 nucleotide sequence: TGTGCCAGCAGCGCGGGGGGGACAGGGCCCTACGAGCAGTACTTC.